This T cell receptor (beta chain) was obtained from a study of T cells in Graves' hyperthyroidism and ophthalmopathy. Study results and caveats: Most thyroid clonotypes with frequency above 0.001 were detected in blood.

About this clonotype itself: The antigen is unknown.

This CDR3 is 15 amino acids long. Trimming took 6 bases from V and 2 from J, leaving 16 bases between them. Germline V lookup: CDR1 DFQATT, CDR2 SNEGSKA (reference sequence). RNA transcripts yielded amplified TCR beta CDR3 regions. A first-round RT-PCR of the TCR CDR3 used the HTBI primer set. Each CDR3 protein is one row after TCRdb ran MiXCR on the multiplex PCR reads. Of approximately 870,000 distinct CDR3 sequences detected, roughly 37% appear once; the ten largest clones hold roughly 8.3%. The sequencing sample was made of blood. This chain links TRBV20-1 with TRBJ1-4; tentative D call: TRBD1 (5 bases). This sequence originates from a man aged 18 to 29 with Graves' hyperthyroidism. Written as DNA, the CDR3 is TGCAGTGCAAGGCCCAGGGCGGGGACTAATGAAAAACTGTTTTTT. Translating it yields CSARPRAGTNEKLFF.